This T cell receptor (beta chain) was retrieved from a study of cytomegalovirus exposure and HLA in healthy donors. Comment on this clone: Its matching antigen is unknown.

Trimming took 2 bases from V and 5 from J, leaving 9 bases between them. Germline CDR1 KGHSH, CDR2 LQKENI. The CDR3 loop spans 13 amino acids. Points from the study as a whole: Rarity marked most TCR sequences, yet some public TCRs occurred in many donors.

TCRdb's table, derived via immunoSEQ multiplex PCR, lists solely in-frame clones and lacks some. The sample shows around 200,000 clones, 80% to 90% of them seen only once. The TCR originated in a woman aged 25 to 39 in good health and CMV-seronegative. This chain joins TRBV18 and TRBJ1-2; D gene ambiguous. The sequencing input was PBMCs. Here the CDR3 reads CASSPEELYGYTF. As DNA, the CDR3 is TGTGCCAGCTCACCAGAAGAGCTTTATGGCTACACCTTC.